One sample yielded the 14 T cell receptor beta chains listed below, sequenced in a study of human T cells and chemical hapten exposure. Documented time point: pre-sensitization, week 0. Treatment: therapeutic diphenylcyclopropenone sensitization with weekly scalp DPC. TCRdb called the RACE reads again in MiXCR, with one record for every CDR3 protein. This sample has under 300,000 distinct CDR3 sequences; about 9% occur once, and the top ten carry 2% to 3%. Source: whole blood, taken in connection with sensitization to the hapten diphenylcyclopropenone (DPC). Receptor source: a woman in her thirties or forties with alopecia areata. Some clones in this sample may be carry-over from other donors' samples.

This clonotype appeared a few times. The V gene is TRBV2, the J gene TRBJ1-2, with a possible D match to TRBD1 (5 bases). The V and J ends lost 6 bases and 6 bases respectively, with 20 bases between them. Looked up from germline, CDR1 is SNHLY and CDR2 is FYNNEI. The CDR3 contains 15 residues. The CDR3 spells CASSRSSGDEDGYTF. DNA for the CDR3: TGTGCCAGCAGCCGCTCTTCGGGGGACGAGGATGGCTACACCTTC.

The table lists this clonotype with a few counts. The chain couples TRBV10-1 to TRBJ2-5; D not certain. The CDR3 totals 14 residues. V was cut by 6 bases and J by 0 bases, with 11 bases left in between. Germline V lookup: CDR1 WNHNN, CDR2 SYGVQD (reference sequence). CDR3 DNA sequence: TGCGCCAGCAGGCCTTCAGGTCACCAAGAGACCCAGTACTTC. Translated, it gives CASRPSGHQETQYF.

This clonotype occurred many times. V gene TRBV6-5 combines with J gene TRBJ2-3; no clear D. Germline V gives CDR1 MNHEY, CDR2 SVGAGI. V lost 2 bases and J 6 bases, leaving 12 bases between the germline ends. The length of the CDR3 is 14 residues. The CDR3 sequence: CASSYRRPGDTQYF. The CDR3 region has the DNA TGTGCCAGCAGTTACAGGCGTCCCGGGGATACGCAGTATTTT.

Only a few counts were recorded for this clonotype. V is TRBV7-2 and J is TRBJ2-2; D unresolved. Trimming removed 0 bases at V and 4 bases at J, with 9 bases between. Per germline, CDR1 SGHTA and CDR2 FQGNSA. The CDR3 extends over 15 amino acids. The CDR3, as DNA: TGTGCCAGCAGCTTAGCGTCGGTCAGCACCGGGGAGCTGTTTTTT. The encoded protein is CASSLASVSTGELFF.

This chain uses TRBV20-1 with TRBJ2-1; either TRBD1 or TRBD2 may fit D (5 bases each). CDR3 length: 9 residues. CDR1 and CDR2 from the germline V gene are DFQATT and SNEGSKA (reference sequence). The CDR3 is CRGPREQFF. Written as DNA, the CDR3 is TGCAGGGGACCGCGGGAGCAGTTCTTC.

This clonotype was detected a few times. The chain recombines TRBV27 with TRBJ2-1, with 12 positions matching TRBD2. CDR1 and CDR2 (germline): MNHEY, SMNVEV (reference sequence). Losses at the gene ends were 8 bases for V and 9 bases for J; bases not matched to a gene: 11. The CDR3 is made up of 15 amino acids. The CDR3 DNA reads TGTGCCAGCGCCAAAGGACTAGCGGGAAGGGGTGAGCAGTTCTTC. Encoded protein: CASAKGLAGRGEQFF.

At least ten counts were recorded for this clonotype. V and J are TRBV29-1 and TRBJ2-6; D is undetermined. V lost 4 bases and J 2 bases, leaving 12 bases between the germline ends. The CDR3 loop spans 15 amino acids. The germline V gene has CDR1 SQVTM and CDR2 ANQGSEA. This chain's CDR3 is CSVGPRLAGANVLTF. The CDR3 nucleotides are TGCAGCGTTGGGCCACGCTTGGCTGGGGCCAACGTCCTGACTTTC.

This clonotype was recorded a few times. The chain employs TRBV19 and TRBJ2-1, with 8 positions matching TRBD2. This CDR3 contains 16 residues. The junction had 10 bases not matched to a gene; V was cut back by 3 bases and J by 6 bases. Germline-derived CDR1 and CDR2 are LNHDA and SQIVND (reference sequence). Here the CDR3 DNA reads TGTGCCAGTAGTATGGTTGGGACTAGACAATCCAATGAGCAGTTCTTC. It encodes CASSMVGTRQSNEQFF. Looking up the rest from reference TRBV19 and TRBJ2-1 gives the full variable domain: DGGITQSPKYLFRKEGQNVTLSCEQNLNHDAMYWYRQDPGQGLRLIYYSQIVNDFQKGDIAEGYSVSREKKESFPLTVTSAQKNPTAFYLCASSMVGTRQSNEQFFGPGTRLTVL.

Here the CDR3 reads CSAGEAYEQYF. In DNA form, the CDR3 reads TGCAGTGCTGGGGAGGCATACGAGCAGTACTTC. This sequence joins TRBV20-1 and TRBJ2-7, with a weak D call TRBD2 (6 bases). Trimming removed 5 bases at V and 4 bases at J, with 9 bases between. Germline V gene sequence: CDR1 DFQATT, CDR2 SNEGSKA (reference sequence). The CDR3 spans 11 residues.

J is TRBJ2-7 and V is TRBV29-1; TRBD2 is a possible D gene (6 bases). Germline CDR1 is SQVTM and CDR2 is ANQGSEA. This CDR3 is built from 11 residues. Trimming removed 6 bases from V and 3 bases from J, with 9 bases in between. The CDR3 loop is CSVASDYEQYF. CDR3 bases: TGCAGCGTCGCTAGCGACTACGAGCAGTACTTC.

The rearrangement links TRBV7-2 to TRBJ2-5; the match to TRBD2 covers 7 bases. The ends lost 3 bases at V and 5 bases at J; junction bases unmatched: 9. This CDR3 has 15 amino acids. The germline V gene has CDR1 SGHTA and CDR2 FQGNSA. The CDR3 spells CASSFRRERTETQYF. The CDR3 bases are TGTGCCAGCAGCTTCCGGCGGGAGCGTACCGAGACCCAGTACTTC.

The chain has TRBV12-3 or TRBV12-4 and TRBJ1-2; a weak D match, TRBD1 (5 bases). The CDR3 contains 14 residues. V was clipped by 3 bases and J by 5 bases, with 13 bases between them. CDR3 DNA: TGTGCCAGCAGTTTTGGTATGAGGGGTTATGGCTACACCTTC. This translates into CASSFGMRGYGYTF.

This clonotype appeared a few times. This chain joins TRBV20-1 and TRBJ2-1; 11 bases are a match to TRBD2. The germline V gene encodes CDR1 DFQATT and CDR2 SNEGSKA (reference sequence). With V trimmed by 6 bases and J by 4 bases, 8 bases remained unmatched. The CDR3 has 15 amino acids. CDR3: CSAEGTSGNYNEQFF. CDR3 nucleotides: TGCAGTGCGGAAGGGACTAGCGGAAATTACAATGAGCAGTTCTTC.

The V call is TRBV20-1, the J call TRBJ2-6; 14 bases line up with TRBD2. CDR1 is DFQATT and CDR2 is SNEGSKA in the germline V gene (reference sequence). The J segment lost 2 bases and the V segment lost 4 bases, leaving 10 bases of the junction unmatched. This CDR3 contains 19 residues. The CDR3 loop reads CSATGTSGSLDTGANVLTF. For the CDR3, the DNA is TGCAGTGCTACCGGGACTAGCGGGAGTTTAGATACTGGGGCCAACGTCCTGACTTTC.